Each of the 8 T cell receptor beta chains below was sequenced from the same sample in a study of Tregs in tolerant kidney transplant recipients. The method was immunoSEQ multiplex PCR; TCRdb's version includes in-frame clones alone and lacks a portion of them. This table has more than 90,000 clones, approximately 93% appearing once. Mixed chimerism was transient after nonmyeloablative marrow transplants from related graft donors. Specimen: CD4+ T cells from blood (PBMCs), collected 12 months after the transplant. Receptors originate from a human patient who received a combined kidney and bone marrow transplant. Certain T cells may be donor cells from the graft.

J is TRBJ2-7 and V is TRBV6-5; perhaps TRBD2 as D (5 bases). The CDR3 sequence is 13 residues long. Germline CDR1 MNHEY, CDR2 SVGAGI. Trimming left V 6 bases short and J 6 bases short, with 15 bases between. CDR3 sequence reads: CASRTGYRGEQYF. The DNA for the CDR3 is TGTGCCAGCAGGACGGGATACCGCGGCGAGCAGTACTTC.

The chain combines TRBV7-9 with TRBJ1-1, with 11 positions matching TRBD1. Germline loops: CDR1 SEHNR, CDR2 FQNEAQ (reference sequence). The CDR3 contains 15 residues. J gave up 5 bases and V 1 base, and 3 bases lay outside the gene matches. The CDR3 sequence is CASSLGTGGWTEAFF. CDR3 sequence (DNA): TGTGCCAGCAGCTTAGGGACAGGGGGCTGGACTGAAGCTTTCTTT.

V and J are TRBV29-1 and TRBJ2-4; 11 bases line up with TRBD1. Per germline, CDR1 SQVTM and CDR2 ANQGSEA. The CDR3 covers 14 residues. With 8 bases clipped from V and 6 bases from J, the junction kept 9 bases outside the gene matches. Written as DNA, the CDR3 is TGCAGCATCACCCGTGGACAGGGGGCAAACATTCAGTACTTC. It codes for CSITRGQGANIQYF. The whole variable domain, filled in from reference TRBV29-1 and TRBJ2-4, reads SAVISQKPSRDICQRGTSLTIQCQVDSQVTMMFWYRQQPGQSLTLIATANQGSEATYESGFVIDKFPISRPNLTFSTLTVSNMSPEDSSIYLCSITRGQGANIQYFGAGTRLSVL.

The chain uses TRBV7-6 and TRBJ1-1, with no clear D. This CDR3 has 13 amino acids. Trimming cost V 2 bases and J 4 bases, with 8 bases left between them. The V gene's germline CDR1 is SGHVS and CDR2 FNYEAQ. DNA of the CDR3: TGTGCCAGCAGCTTAACTGACACCACTGAAGCTTTCTTT. It codes for CASSLTDTTEAFF.

The chain combines TRBV7-9 with TRBJ1-4, with TRBD1 as a possible D gene (5 bases). V dropped 7 bases and J dropped 4 bases, with 13 bases sitting between them. The CDR3 length is 14 residues. Germline CDR1 and CDR2: SEHNR and FQNEAQ (reference sequence). CDR3 region: CASTIDRYNEKLFF. Here the CDR3 DNA reads TGTGCCAGCACCATCGACAGATATAATGAAAAACTGTTTTTT.

The rearrangement joins TRBV5-6 to TRBJ1-1, with D possibly matching TRBD1 (6 bases). The germline V gene encodes CDR1 SGHDT and CDR2 YYEEEE. There are 16 residues in the CDR3. V was shortened by 1 base and J by 1 base, with 14 bases between the two germline ends. As DNA, the CDR3 is TGTGCCAGCAGCTTGTGGGTAAGAGGGGGGAACACTGAAGCTTTCTTT. Its translation: CASSLWVRGGNTEAFF.

The chain uses TRBV9 and TRBJ2-3, with 11 bases that match TRBD2. Germline CDR1 reads SGDLS; CDR2 reads YYNGEE. Trimming cost V 0 bases and J 0 bases; bases outside gene matches: 9. The CDR3 extends over 19 amino acids. Written as DNA, the CDR3 is TGTGCCAGCAGCGTAGGAATAGCGGGGGGGGGATCTAGCACAGATACGCAGTATTTT. Translating it yields CASSVGIAGGGSSTDTQYF.

The chain links TRBV7-9 to TRBJ2-5, with D unresolved. The J call is in doubt because the DNA end fits TRBJ2-7 better. From germline, CDR1 is SEHNR and CDR2 FQNEAQ (reference sequence). This CDR3 spans 9 amino acids. The CDR3, as DNA: TGTGCCAGCGGCTACGAGCAGTACTTC. Protein sequence: CASGYEQYF.